The source of this TCR beta chain is a study of blood T cell repertoires in COVID-19. Study in general: Sources were T cells, B-cell-depleted T cells, or PBMCs; the material itself was cDNA or gDNA.

Turning to this clone: The same CDR3 can be traced to other DNA sequences in this sample.

This CDR3 is built from 14 residues. V dropped 2 bases and J dropped 1 base, with 6 bases sitting between them. Germline lookup yields CDR1 MDHEN and CDR2 SYDVKM. Participants came from about two dozen US areas, aged roughly 18 to 89 years. In the original workflow: Reference gene primer amplification gave estimated nucleated cell counts. Repertoires were generated with immunoSEQ multiplex PCR, while TCRdb's copy carries only in-frame clones and drops some. V, J and clone size were drawn from that table, and D and trimming were deduced from the DNA. The data show 210,000 or so clones, 80% seen once. The source of this sequence is a man aged 25 to 40 with acute COVID-19. This rearrangement joins TRBV28 to TRBJ2-1; maybe TRBD2 (6 bases). The source material was PBMCs or T cells enriched from blood (not recorded which). CDR3 nucleotides: TGTGCCAGCAGTTTAGGGGGGTCCTACAATGAGCAGTTCTTC. Amino acid sequence: CASSLGGSYNEQFF.